The 5 T cell receptor gamma chains in this list originate from one sample, sequenced in a study of human gamma delta and Vdelta1 T cells. TCRdb reapplied CATT to the PCR reads. The sample shows approximately 610 gamma-chain clones, around 15% of them seen only once. Sequenced: Vdelta1 gamma-delta T cells from blood. Receptors were obtained from a human donor in good health.

The chain joins TRGV8 to TRGJ1 or TRGJ2. V was clipped by 2 bases and J by 1 base; unmatched bases: 5. Germline V gives CDR1 VENAVY, CDR2 YDSYNSRV. The CDR3 loop spans 14 amino acids. This CDR3 reads CATWDIPNYYKKLF. The CDR3 nucleotides are TGTGCCACCTGGGATATACCCAATTATTATAAGAAACTCTTT.

V is TRGV4 and J is TRGJ1 or TRGJ2. V was pared by 5 bases and J by 2 bases, with 6 bases of the junction left unmatched. The CDR3 is made up of 13 amino acids. Germline V lookup: CDR1 EGSTGY, CDR2 YDSYTSSV. CDR3: CATWGYYYYKKLF. CDR3 bases: TGTGCCACCTGGGGCTATTATTATTATAAGAAACTCTTT.

Comment on this clone: Additional DNA sequences in this sample encode the identical CDR3. The rearrangement joins TRGV3 to TRGJ1 or TRGJ2. Germline V gives CDR1 VTNTFY, CDR2 YDVSTARD (reference sequence). Trimming removed 0 bases from V and 4 bases from J; junction bases left unmatched: 3. The CDR3 has 13 residues. The CDR3 nucleotides read TGTGCCACCTGGGACAGGCGATATTATAAGAAACTCTTT. Translation gives CATWDRRYYKKLF.

The V call is TRGV10, the J call TRGJP2. TRGV10 is sorted into the ORF group, with uncertain function. CDR3 size: 15 residues. V shed 12 bases and J 3 bases; nucleotides not matched to a gene: 14. CDR3 nucleotide sequence: TGTGCTGCTTCCGAGTATTTGGGTAGTGATTGGATCAAGACGTTT. This gives the protein CAASEYLGSDWIKTF.

In its sample, this clone was seen a few times. V is TRGV9 and J is TRGJP1. J lost 5 bases, V lost 6 bases, and 9 bases had no gene match. From germline, CDR1 is GITISATS and CDR2 ISYDGTV (reference sequence). This CDR3 contains 14 residues. The CDR3 DNA is TGTGCCTTGTGGATAAGAAGGACTGGTTGGTTCAAGATATTT. Translated: CALWIRRTGWFKIF.